The rows below give T cell receptor beta chains drawn from one sample of a study of cytomegalovirus exposure and HLA in healthy donors. Only in-frame clones appear in the TCRdb table, and some are missing; sequencing was by immunoSEQ multiplex PCR. This table has roughly 200,000 clones, about 80% appearing once. Material: PBMCs. The receptors shown here come from a woman aged 40 to 50 in good health and CMV-seronegative. Both conserved end residues are part of each CDR3. D genes are given only for firm matches. For some rows the clone size is stated as once, few or many, or as a class when expanded; others skip it.

V: TRBV2; J: TRBJ1-4; length: 14; size: few; D: TRBD1; DNA: TGTGCCAGCAGTGCCGGGACAGCTACCGAAAAACTGTTTTTT; CDR3: CASSAGTATEKLFF
V: TRBV19; J: TRBJ1-1; length: 14; size: NA; D: NA; DNA: TGTGCCAGTAGTATGGGGGGGCGCAGCACTGAAGCTTTCTTT; CDR3: CASSMGGRSTEAFF
V: TRBV7-6; J: TRBJ1-2; length: 16; size: NA; D: TRBD1; DNA: TGTGCCAGCAGCTTGACGGGGACAGGGACTGGCTATGGCTACACCTTC; CDR3: CASSLTGTGTGYGYTF
V: TRBV10-2; J: TRBJ2-1; length: 15; size: once; D: TRBD1; DNA: TGCGCCAGCAGTGCGGGACAGGGACAATACAATGAGCAGTTCTTC; CDR3: CASSAGQGQYNEQFF
V: TRBV6-6; J: TRBJ1-3; length: 15; size: NA; D: NA; DNA: TGTGCCAGCAGTTACTTGGCAGGGCCGGGAAACACCATATATTTT; CDR3: CASSYLAGPGNTIYF
V: TRBV27; J: TRBJ2-7; length: 16; size: NA; D: TRBD1; DNA: TGTGCCAGCACCCCAAAAACCGGGACAGGACCCTACGAGCAGTACTTC; CDR3: CASTPKTGTGPYEQYF
V: TRBV5-1; J: TRBJ2-1; length: 15; size: NA; D: TRBD2; DNA: TGCGCCAGCAGCTTTGGACTAGAGTCATACAGTGAGCAGTTCTTC; CDR3: CASSFGLESYSEQFF
V: TRBV28; J: TRBJ1-1; length: 14; size: NA; D: NA; DNA: TGTGCCAGCAGTTCGTTGCTGAGCCTTGATGAAGCTTTCTTT; CDR3: CASSSLLSLDEAFF
V: TRBV5-1; J: TRBJ1-6; length: 15; size: NA; D: NA; DNA: TGCGCCAGCAGCTTATCGGACATCTATAATTCACCCCTCCACTTT; CDR3: CASSLSDIYNSPLHF
V: TRBV4-1; J: TRBJ2-7; length: 14; size: NA; D: TRBD2; DNA: TGCGCCAGCAGCCCGGGACTAGCGTCCTACGAGCAGTACTTC; CDR3: CASSPGLASYEQYF
V: TRBV5-1; J: TRBJ1-1; length: 15; size: few; D: TRBD1; DNA: TGCGCCAGCAGCTTGAATACAGGGGAGTTCGCTGAAGCTTTCTTT; CDR3: CASSLNTGEFAEAFF
V: TRBV19; J: TRBJ1-1; length: 14; size: NA; D: TRBD1; DNA: TGTGCCAGTAGCTACCCCCCGGACAGGAATGAAGCTTTCTTT; CDR3: CASSYPPDRNEAFF
V: TRBV7-9; J: TRBJ2-3; length: 14; size: NA; D: TRBD1; DNA: TGTGCCAGCAGGCTCAGGGGGTCCACAGATACGCAGTATTTT; CDR3: CASRLRGSTDTQYF
V: TRBV7-3; J: TRBJ2-2; length: 14; size: few; D: NA; DNA: TGTGCCAGCAGCCGCGACAGTAACACCGGGGAGCTGTTTTTT; CDR3: CASSRDSNTGELFF
V: TRBV13; J: TRBJ2-5; length: 13; size: NA; D: TRBD2; DNA: TGTGCCAGCAGCCCCGGGGGGGCGGAGACCCAGTACTTC; CDR3: CASSPGGAETQYF
V: TRBV25-1; J: TRBJ2-5; length: 13; size: NA; D: NA; DNA: TGTGCCAGCAGTAGATCGGGAATGGAGACCCAGTACTTC; CDR3: CASSRSGMETQYF
V: TRBV29-1; J: TRBJ1-2; length: 14; size: NA; D: NA; DNA: TGCAGCGTTGTCCATGGGGGGGAGAGTAGTCGCTACACCTTC; CDR3: CSVVHGGESSRYTF
V: TRBV5-4; J: TRBJ1-2; length: 16; size: NA; D: NA; DNA: TGTGCCAGCAGCTTGGAGGCGGGGACCCTGATAGGCGGCTACACCTTC; CDR3: CASSLEAGTLIGGYTF
V: TRBV19; J: TRBJ1-6; length: 16; size: NA; D: TRBD1; DNA: TGTGCCAGTAGTATAGCCCTCGGACAGGGGAATTCACCCCTCCACTTT; CDR3: CASSIALGQGNSPLHF
V: TRBV21-1; J: TRBJ2-5; length: 18; size: few; D: NA; DNA: TGTGCCAGCACCCTGGTCGGGGGTTTACATCGGAGGCAAGAGACCCAGTACTTC; CDR3: CASTLVGGLHRRQETQYF
V: TRBV2; J: TRBJ2-5; length: 13; size: NA; D: TRBD2; DNA: TGTGCCAGCAGGACTAGCGAGAGGGAGACCCAGTACTTC; CDR3: CASRTSERETQYF
V: TRBV28; J: TRBJ1-1; length: 14; size: NA; D: NA; DNA: TGTGCCAGCAGTTTCAGGGGCAGGGGCACTGAAGCTTTCTTT; CDR3: CASSFRGRGTEAFF
V: TRBV6-5; J: TRBJ1-1; length: 15; size: NA; D: NA; DNA: TGTGCCAGCAGTTACTCGTTGGTAACGGACACTGAAGCTTTCTTT; CDR3: CASSYSLVTDTEAFF
V: TRBV12-1; J: TRBJ2-7; length: 13; size: NA; D: NA; DNA: TGTGCCAGCAGCCTGGGGACATTGGACGAGCAGTACTTC; CDR3: CASSLGTLDEQYF
V: TRBV28; J: TRBJ1-1; length: 14; size: NA; D: NA; DNA: TGTGCCAGCACCAAGACAGGATGGAACACTGAAGCTTTCTTT; CDR3: CASTKTGWNTEAFF
V: TRBV6-4; J: TRBJ2-3; length: 14; size: NA; D: NA; DNA: TGTGCCAGCAGTGACTCCGAGGTGCCAGATACGCAGTATTTT; CDR3: CASSDSEVPDTQYF
V: TRBV7-2; J: TRBJ2-7; length: 15; size: NA; D: NA; DNA: TGTGCCAGCAGCTTAGGGCGCGGTAGCTCCTACGAGCAGTACTTC; CDR3: CASSLGRGSSYEQYF
V: TRBV7-2; J: TRBJ2-2; length: 14; size: once; D: NA; DNA: TGTGCCAGCAGCTTACAGGGAAATACCGGGGAGCTGTTTTTT; CDR3: CASSLQGNTGELFF
V: TRBV5-1; J: TRBJ2-7; length: 13; size: NA; D: TRBD2; DNA: TGCGCCAGCATGTCGGGGGGGCCGGGCGAGCAGTACTTC; CDR3: CASMSGGPGEQYF
V: TRBV9; J: TRBJ2-7; length: 13; size: NA; D: NA; DNA: TGTGCCAGCAGCGTCACCCGACACAGCGAGCAGTACTTC; CDR3: CASSVTRHSEQYF
V: TRBV4-1; J: TRBJ1-1; length: 15; size: NA; D: TRBD1; DNA: TGCGCCAGCAGCCTCCGGACAGGGGAAAACACTGAAGCTTTCTTT; CDR3: CASSLRTGENTEAFF
V: TRBV15; J: TRBJ1-5; length: 13; size: once; D: NA; DNA: TGTGCCACCAGTTGGCAGAGCAATCAGCCCCAGCATTTT; CDR3: CATSWQSNQPQHF
V: TRBV19; J: TRBJ2-2; length: 14; size: NA; D: NA; DNA: TGTGCCAGTAGTATAGGCGAGAACACCGGGGAGCTGTTTTTT; CDR3: CASSIGENTGELFF
V: TRBV30; J: TRBJ2-5; length: 13; size: NA; D: NA; DNA: TGTGCCTGGAGTGGAGATAGTACCGAGACCCAGTACTTC; CDR3: CAWSGDSTETQYF
V: TRBV6-1; J: TRBJ1-2; length: 13; size: NA; D: TRBD1; DNA: TGTGCCAGCAGCGAACGGACAGGAGATGGCTACACCTTC; CDR3: CASSERTGDGYTF
V: TRBV19; J: TRBJ2-2; length: 17; size: NA; D: TRBD2; DNA: TGTGCCAGCTGGGGACTAGCGGGGGGGCGTGTCACCGGGGAGCTGTTTTTT; CDR3: CASWGLAGGRVTGELFF
V: TRBV7-9; J: TRBJ2-5; length: 13; size: NA; D: NA; DNA: TGTGCCAGCAGCTTAGCAGGAGGAGAGACCCAGTACTTC; CDR3: CASSLAGGETQYF
V: TRBV2; J: TRBJ1-4; length: 11; size: NA; D: NA; DNA: TGTGCCAGCAGGGGGACAGAAAAACTGTTTTTT; CDR3: CASRGTEKLFF